What follows are 30 T cell receptor beta chains derived from one specimen sequenced in a study of CD8 T cells in ankylosing spondylitis. TCRdb reprocessed the 5' RACE reads via MiXCR and lists one record per CDR3 protein. Among about 360,000 distinct CDR3 sequences listed, 20% to 25% were seen once. The specimen was blood, either unsorted or a sorted T cell fraction (not recorded which). The source of these receptors is a male donor with ankylosing spondylitis or in good health (not recorded which).

The sample holds a few counts of this clonotype. This rearrangement joins TRBV10-2 to TRBJ2-5; 8 bases line up with TRBD1. From germline, CDR1 is WSHSY and CDR2 SAAADI. V lost 2 bases to trimming and J lost 2 bases; unmatched junction nucleotides: 4. The CDR3 covers 15 residues. CDR3 coding DNA: TGCGCCAGCAGTGAGGGACAGGGCCGACAAGAGACCCAGTACTTC. Protein: CASSEGQGRQETQYF.

This clonotype came up a few times. CDR3 sequence: CASSLSPWGGDTQYF. CDR3 DNA sequence: TGCGCCAGCAGCTTGAGCCCTTGGGGGGGTGATACGCAGTATTTT. The gene calls are TRBV5-1 and TRBJ2-3; 7 nucleotides agree with TRBD2. After removal of 1 base from V and 6 bases from J, the junction contained 8 bases not matched to a gene. CDR1 SGHRS and CDR2 YFSETQ come from the germline V gene. This CDR3 is 15 amino acids long.

Only a few counts were recorded for this clonotype. The chain recombines TRBV6-4 with TRBJ2-3, with 10 bases identical to TRBD1. Germline lookup yields CDR1 MRHNA and CDR2 SNTAGT. This CDR3 comprises 15 residues. Germline trimming cut 2 bases from V and 6 bases from J; bases unmatched to any gene: 5. CDR3 bases: TGTGCCAGCAGTGACCGCGGACAGGGGGGGGATACGCAGTATTTT. It codes for CASSDRGQGGDTQYF.

The rearrangement uses TRBV29-1 and TRBJ2-5; TRBD2 agrees at 11 bases. The CDR3 runs 15 residues. The V gene's germline CDR1 is SQVTM and CDR2 ANQGSEA. With 6 bases clipped from V and 2 bases from J, the junction kept 8 bases outside the gene matches. The CDR3, as DNA: TGCAGCGTCGTACTAGCGGGGGACCCTCAAGAGACCCAGTACTTC. Its protein product is CSVVLAGDPQETQYF.

This clonotype was seen more than once but under ten times. The chain couples TRBV20-1 to TRBJ2-1; 7 bases are shared with TRBD1. The germline V gene has CDR1 DFQATT and CDR2 SNEGSKA (reference sequence). The CDR3 is 13 residues long. Trimming took 3 bases from V and 4 from J; bases not matched to a gene: 3. The CDR3 nucleotides read TGCAGTGCTAGGGGGACAGATTACAATGAGCAGTTCTTC. Translating it yields CSARGTDYNEQFF.

A few counts support this clonotype. V is TRBV12-3 or TRBV12-4 and J is TRBJ2-7; tentatively, D is TRBD1 or TRBD2 (5 bases each). V was clipped by 5 bases and J by 0 bases, with 11 bases between them. The CDR3 spans 14 residues. The CDR3 DNA sequence: TGTGCCAGCAGTCATTCAGGGAGCTCCTACGAGCAGTACTTC. Its translation is CASSHSGSSYEQYF.

The CDR3 region is CSARAPGNQPQHF. The CDR3 DNA follows: TGCAGTGCTAGAGCCCCGGGCAATCAGCCCCAGCATTTT. The rearrangement links TRBV20-1 to TRBJ1-5; D is uncertain. The V gene lost 1 base and the J gene lost 2 bases, with 6 bases spanning the gap. Germline V gives CDR1 DFQATT, CDR2 SNEGSKA (reference sequence). CDR3 length equals 13 residues.

The gene calls are TRBV11-2 and TRBJ2-5; a weak D match, TRBD1 (6 bases). V was pared by 4 bases and J by 2 bases, with 20 bases between. Germline V lookup: CDR1 SGHAT, CDR2 FQNNGV. This CDR3 has 17 amino acids. CDR3 sequence reads: CASSSSWARGSQETQYF. In nucleotides, the CDR3 is TGTGCCAGCAGCTCCTCTTGGGCCAGGGGTTCTCAAGAGACCCAGTACTTC.

This clonotype was counted between two and nine times. V is TRBV20-1 and J is TRBJ2-2; TRBD2 matches 13 bases. Germline assignment: CDR1 DFQATT and CDR2 SNEGSKA (reference sequence). Unmatched junction bases numbered 14, after V lost 2 bases and J lost 2 bases. CDR3 length: 20 amino acids. CDR3 sequence (DNA): TGCAGTGCTAGACCTTTGGGGGGACTAGCGGGGACTTTTAACACCGGGGAGCTGTTTTTT. Encoded protein: CSARPLGGLAGTFNTGELFF.

The chain uses TRBV10-1 and TRBJ2-7; TRBD2 aligns across 9 bases. J was trimmed by 6 bases and V by 6 bases; bases with no gene match: 9. The CDR3 is 14 amino acids. Germline lookup yields CDR1 WNHNN and CDR2 SYGVQD (reference sequence). CDR3 residues: CASRLAGPSSEQYF. Here the CDR3 DNA reads TGCGCCAGCAGGCTAGCGGGGCCGTCAAGCGAGCAGTACTTC.

This clonotype turned up a few times. The rearrangement joins TRBV7-2 to TRBJ1-1; a weak D match, TRBD1 (6 bases). This CDR3 has 15 amino acids. The germline CDR1 and CDR2 sequences are SGHTA and FQGNSA. Trimming stripped 5 bases from V and 0 bases from J, with 13 bases between. The CDR3 reads CASSPSGDVNTEAFF. The DNA for the CDR3 is TGTGCCAGCAGCCCGTCAGGGGACGTGAACACTGAAGCTTTCTTT.

The chain recombines TRBV4-1 with TRBJ2-1, with 13 bases fitting TRBD2. Germline loops: CDR1 MGHRA, CDR2 YSYEKL. The CDR3 length is 14 residues. V trimming: 6 bases; J trimming: 10 bases; junction bases outside the gene matches: 6. CDR3 region: CASRLAGGPREQFF. As DNA, the CDR3 is TGCGCCAGCAGACTAGCGGGGGGGCCAAGGGAGCAGTTCTTC.

The chain is built from TRBV2 and TRBJ2-7, with TRBD2 matching 7 bases. The germline CDR1 and CDR2 sequences are SNHLY and FYNNEI. V trimming: 7 bases; J trimming: 7 bases; junction bases outside the gene matches: 16. This CDR3 spans 15 amino acids. The CDR3 sequence: CASKAQSGTAGEQYF. CDR3 bases: TGTGCCAGCAAAGCCCAAAGCGGGACTGCTGGAGAGCAGTACTTC.

This clonotype showed up just a few times. V gene TRBV12-3 or TRBV12-4 combines with J gene TRBJ1-4; 9 bases fit TRBD1. V trimming: 1 base; J trimming: 5 bases; junction bases outside the gene matches: 5. The CDR3 is 16 residues long. CDR3 region: CASSLGWTGVNEKLFF. The CDR3 DNA follows: TGTGCCAGCAGTTTAGGGTGGACAGGGGTAAATGAAAAACTGTTTTTT.

The chain uses TRBV2 and TRBJ2-7; D is tentatively TRBD1 or TRBD2 (6 bases each). The CDR3 runs to 15 residues. Trimming pared 6 bases from V and 0 bases from J, leaving 15 bases between. CDR1 and CDR2 (germline): SNHLY, FYNNEI. The DNA of the CDR3 is TGTGCCAGCAGACTGTCAGGGGACTCCTCCTACGAGCAGTACTTC. This gives the protein CASRLSGDSSYEQYF.

The chain carries TRBV4-1 and TRBJ2-5; TRBD2 aligns across 11 bases. Germline V gene data show CDR1 as MGHRA and CDR2 as YSYEKL. This CDR3 region has 17 residues. V was pared by 3 bases and J by 1 base, with 7 bases of the junction left unmatched. The DNA of the CDR3 is TGCGCCAGCAGCCATTTCCGGGGGACTAGCGGCCAAGAGACCCAGTACTTC. Protein product: CASSHFRGTSGQETQYF.

This clonotype was counted between two and nine times. This sequence joins TRBV5-1 and TRBJ2-1, with TRBD1 matching 7 bases. Looked up from germline, CDR1 is SGHRS and CDR2 is YFSETQ. The CDR3 length is 19 residues. V shed 4 bases, J shed 1 base, and the junction held 17 bases outside the gene matches. CDR3: CASSRSSYSRDRSYNEQFF. DNA for the CDR3: TGCGCCAGCAGCCGATCTTCTTACTCCCGGGACAGATCCTACAATGAGCAGTTCTTC.

J is TRBJ2-1 and V is TRBV20-1, with D tentatively TRBD1 (8 bases). Deletions cut 1 base from V and 4 bases from J, with 29 bases between. The CDR3 spans 20 residues. Germline-derived CDR1 and CDR2 are DFQATT and SNEGSKA (reference sequence). The CDR3, as DNA: TGCAGTGCTAGAGGGACTAGTGGGCCCGGGGTTACAGGGGGTTACAATGAGCAGTTCTTC. Translating it yields CSARGTSGPGVTGGYNEQFF.

The chain links TRBV29-1 to TRBJ2-3; D unresolved. CDR3 length: 10 residues. Germline V gives CDR1 SQVTM, CDR2 ANQGSEA. V was shortened by 7 bases and J by 5 bases, with 7 bases between the two germline ends. This CDR3 is CSGLVDTQYF. The CDR3 nucleotides are TGCAGCGGGTTGGTAGATACGCAGTATTTT.

J is TRBJ2-5 and V is TRBV7-6; 7 bases map to TRBD1. There are 15 residues in the CDR3. Trimming took 1 base from V and 3 from J; bases not matched to a gene: 5. Germline CDR1 SGHVS, CDR2 FNYEAQ. This CDR3 reads CASSLGGQLEETQYF. The CDR3 DNA sequence: TGTGCCAGCAGCTTAGGGGGACAGCTAGAAGAGACCCAGTACTTC.

V and J are TRBV27 and TRBJ1-4; D might be TRBD1 (6 bases). The CDR3 is 15 amino acids. V lost 3 bases to trimming and J lost 7 bases, with 15 bases between them. The germline CDR1 and CDR2 sequences are MNHEY and SMNVEV (reference sequence). CDR3 nucleotides: TGTGCCAGCAGTTTTTCCGGGGGCATCGGTGAAAAACTGTTTTTT. This codes for CASSFSGGIGEKLFF.

The V and J genes are TRBV10-3 and TRBJ1-2, with D unclear. Germline assignment: CDR1 ENHRY and CDR2 SYGVKD. This CDR3 is built from 12 residues. With 10 bases removed from V and 2 bases from J, the gap between germline ends came to 11 bases. CDR3 region: CATGSPNYGYTF. CDR3 DNA: TGTGCCACCGGATCCCCCAACTATGGCTACACCTTC.

In this sample, this clonotype turned up once. The gene calls are TRBV20-1 and TRBJ2-1, with TRBD2 identical over 10 bases. V lost 4 bases, J lost 7 bases, and 7 bases stayed unmatched. The germline CDR1 and CDR2 sequences are DFQATT and SNEGSKA (reference sequence). This CDR3 has 14 amino acids. CDR3 nucleotide sequence: TGCAGTGCTACTGCTCTAGCGGGGGTGAATGAGCAGTTCTTC. Translating gives CSATALAGVNEQFF.

The chain joins TRBV28 to TRBJ2-7, with D perhaps matching TRBD2 (5 bases). Trimming left V 2 bases short and J 3 bases short, with 14 bases between. Germline CDR1 reads MDHEN; CDR2 reads SYDVKM. The CDR3 spans 15 residues. The CDR3 loop reads CASSLGRLSGYEQYF. DNA for the CDR3: TGTGCCAGCAGTTTAGGGCGGTTAAGCGGCTACGAGCAGTACTTC.

This chain joins TRBV27 and TRBJ2-7, with TRBD2 matching over 7 bases. J was trimmed by 2 bases and V by 6 bases; bases with no gene match: 7. This CDR3 has 14 amino acids. Germline V lookup: CDR1 MNHEY, CDR2 SMNVEV (reference sequence). For the CDR3, the DNA is TGTGCCAGCAGCCCTCGTGGGGGGGCCTACGAGCAGTACTTC. It translates to CASSPRGGAYEQYF.

The J gene is TRBJ2-5, the V gene TRBV28; D not resolved. Trimming removed 3 bases at V and 5 bases at J, with 22 bases between. Germline CDR1 and CDR2: MDHEN and SYDVKM. This CDR3 comprises 17 residues. Here the CDR3 reads CASSFEGKGRVDETQYF. CDR3 in DNA: TGTGCCAGCAGTTTCGAAGGGAAAGGAAGGGTGGATGAGACCCAGTACTTC.

This clonotype was seen only a few times. The chain joins TRBV12-3 or TRBV12-4 to TRBJ2-7; D is uncertain. The CDR3 contains 12 residues. With 3 bases removed from V and 6 bases from J, the gap between germline ends came to 9 bases. The CDR3 loop is CASSFVQIEQYF. In nucleotides, the CDR3 is TGTGCCAGCAGTTTTGTACAGATCGAGCAGTACTTC.

This clonotype was seen a handful of times. The V gene is TRBV20-1, the J gene TRBJ2-1; no clear D gene. The V gene lost 7 bases and the J gene lost 4 bases, with 14 bases spanning the gap. The CDR3 is 13 residues long. Germline V gene lookup returns CDR1 DFQATT and CDR2 SNEGSKA (reference sequence). CDR3 sequence: CSVPRPVYNEQFF. The CDR3 bases are TGCAGTGTTCCACGGCCTGTGTACAATGAGCAGTTCTTC.

The CDR3 bases are TGTGCCAGCAGACCTGGTCCAATCAATGAGCAGTTCTTC. The encoded protein is CASRPGPINEQFF. This chain connects TRBV12-3 or TRBV12-4 to TRBJ2-1; D gene unclear. CDR3 length equals 13 residues. Trimming took 6 bases from V and 6 from J, leaving 12 bases between them.

This clonotype showed up just a few times. In DNA form, the CDR3 reads TGTGCCAGCAGCCCATCCAAAGGGATCACCAGCAATGAGCAGTTCTTC. Translation gives CASSPSKGITSNEQFF. The gene calls are TRBV9 and TRBJ2-1; unclear D gene. The CDR3 runs 16 residues. Germline-derived CDR1 and CDR2 are SGDLS and YYNGEE. The V end lost 4 bases, the J end lost 6 bases, and 20 bases lay between the germline ends.